Presented here are 27 T cell receptor beta chains from one specimen sequenced in a study of identical twins. TCRdb called the 5' RACE reads again in MiXCR, with one record for every CDR3 protein. The table records 640,000 or so distinct CDR3 sequences, 5.5% to 6.5% of them present only once. The sequencing sample was made of naive T cells sorted from blood. These receptors were taken from a man aged 18-30 years in good health.

In its sample, this clonotype was seen a few times. The gene calls are TRBV29-1 and TRBJ2-2; 8 nucleotides match TRBD1. V trimming: 7 bases; J trimming: 1 base; junction bases outside the gene matches: 5. The CDR3 totals 14 residues. From germline, CDR1 is SQVTM and CDR2 ANQGSEA. CDR3 nucleotide sequence: TGCAGCGGGGCAGGGGGCAGGAACACCGGGGAGCTGTTTTTT. Its translation: CSGAGGRNTGELFF.

Concerning this clonotype: This likely comes from a read error, as the CDR3 has no conserved phenylalanine or tryptophan at its end. The CDR3 bases are TGTGCCAGCAGCTTAACCTCGAGTCTCACAGATACGCAGTATTTG. Protein product: CASSLTSSLTDTQYL. The chain has TRBV7-9 and TRBJ2-3; no clear D gene. CDR3 size: 15 residues. V was trimmed by 2 bases and J by 2 bases, leaving 11 bases between them. Germline-derived CDR1 and CDR2 are SEHNR and FQNEAQ (reference sequence).

There are many counts of this clonotype. The chain recombines TRBV12-3 or TRBV12-4 with TRBJ1-5; D gene unclear. This CDR3 region has 9 residues. Trimming removed 6 bases from V and 8 bases from J, with 2 bases in between. The chain's CDR3 is CASREPQHF. The CDR3 bases are TGTGCCAGCAGAGAGCCCCAGCATTTT.

This clonotype occurred a few times. V is TRBV5-1 and J is TRBJ2-1; 12 bases map to TRBD2. V was clipped by 5 bases and J by 10 bases; unmatched bases: 10. Germline V lookup: CDR1 SGHRS, CDR2 YFSETQ. The CDR3 runs 15 residues. The CDR3 sequence is CASSSGTSGLREQFF. CDR3 sequence (DNA): TGCGCCAGCAGTTCCGGGACTAGCGGGCTCCGGGAGCAGTTCTTC. Together with reference TRBV5-1 and TRBJ2-1, the CDR3 gives the full variable domain: KAGVTQTPRYLIKTRGQQVTLSCSPISGHRSVSWYQQTPGQGLQFLFEYFSETQRNKGNFPGRFSGRQFSNSRSEMNVSTLELGDSALYLCASSSGTSGLREQFFGPGTRLTVL.

Only a few counts were recorded for this clonotype. Written as DNA, the CDR3 is TGCGCCAGCAGCGGTATGTTGGGACTAGCGGGGTCAGCGAGGAACACCGGGGAGCTGTTTTTT. Amino acid sequence: CASSGMLGLAGSARNTGELFF. The chain couples TRBV5-1 to TRBJ2-2; the match to TRBD2 covers 13 bases. The CDR3 extends over 21 amino acids. Germline loops: CDR1 SGHRS, CDR2 YFSETQ. The ends lost 4 bases at V and 1 base at J; junction bases unmatched: 16.

The chain couples TRBV7-2 to TRBJ2-1, with unresolved D. V was clipped by 1 base and J by 12 bases, with 13 bases between them. Germline CDR1 is SGHTA and CDR2 is FQGNSA. This CDR3 is 13 amino acids long. This CDR3 reads CASSLDVPYGQFF. CDR3 DNA sequence: TGTGCCAGCAGCTTAGACGTCCCATATGGGCAGTTCTTC.

In this sample, this clonotype turned up many times. The V gene is TRBV7-2, the J gene TRBJ2-3; D gene ambiguous. Trimming removed 4 bases at V and 9 bases at J, with 14 bases between. The CDR3 is 13 amino acids. CDR1 and CDR2 from the germline V gene are SGHTA and FQGNSA. The CDR3 bases are TGTGCCAGCAGCTCGTTAAACTATGGGACGCAGTATTTT. This sequence encodes CASSSLNYGTQYF.

V is TRBV20-1 and J is TRBJ1-1, with D hard to call. CDR1 is DFQATT, CDR2 SNEGSKA, per germline (reference sequence). The V end was cut by 1 base, the J end by 2 bases, with 17 bases between. The CDR3 runs to 16 residues. The CDR3 is CSARAPRGVTNTEAFF. The CDR3 DNA reads as TGCAGTGCTAGAGCTCCCCGAGGAGTTACCAACACTGAAGCTTTCTTT.

This clonotype was detected many times. The chain uses TRBV20-1 and TRBJ2-1; D is unresolved. Deletions cut 6 bases from V and 9 bases from J, with 18 bases between. Germline CDR1 DFQATT, CDR2 SNEGSKA (reference sequence). The CDR3 is 13 amino acids. CDR3 nucleotide sequence: TGCAGTGCCCTAATCGACTCAAAGGGTGAGCAGTTCTTC. This sequence encodes CSALIDSKGEQFF.

In this sample, this clonotype turned up a few times. V usage is TRBV20-1 and J usage is TRBJ2-5; TRBD2 matches at 15 bases. The V gene end was trimmed by 5 bases and the J gene end by 5 bases; junction bases not matched to a gene: 12. The CDR3 runs to 17 residues. Germline V CDR1 and CDR2: DFQATT, SNEGSKA (reference sequence). The CDR3 spells CSAVGLAGGIIAETQYF. In DNA, the CDR3 is TGCAGTGCTGTCGGACTAGCGGGAGGGATAATAGCGGAGACCCAGTACTTC.

CDR3 sequence (DNA): TGTGCCAGCAGTGATTCAGGGGGCGTCAACACCGGGGAGCTGTTTTTT. Protein sequence: CASSDSGGVNTGELFF. The rearrangement joins TRBV6-4 to TRBJ2-2, with 8 nucleotides matching TRBD1. CDR3 length: 16 residues. Germline V gene sequence: CDR1 MRHNA, CDR2 SNTAGT. V shed 3 bases, J shed 2 bases, and the junction held 5 bases outside the gene matches.

The chain has TRBV3-1 and TRBJ2-4; a possible D gene is TRBD1 (5 bases). Germline V gives CDR1 LGHDT, CDR2 YNNKEL (reference sequence). This CDR3 is 12 amino acids long. V was clipped by 4 bases and J by 6 bases, with 7 bases between them. The DNA of the CDR3 is TGTGCCAGCAGCCCTCAGGGAAACATTCAGTACTTC. Its protein product is CASSPQGNIQYF.

This clonotype was counted at least ten times. This chain connects TRBV7-8 to TRBJ2-2, with 8 bases aligning to TRBD2. CDR3 length: 15 residues. V was pared by 5 bases and J by 6 bases, with 8 bases of the junction left unmatched. Germline values: CDR1 SGHVS, CDR2 FQNEAQ. The CDR3 region is CASSPSGGPPGELFF. CDR3 DNA sequence: TGTGCCAGCAGCCCATCGGGGGGGCCGCCCGGGGAGCTGTTTTTT.

This clonotype was counted ten times or more. The rearrangement joins TRBV20-1 to TRBJ2-7; TRBD2 matches 14 bases. This CDR3 spans 17 amino acids. With V trimmed by 2 bases and J by 7 bases, 13 bases remained unmatched. CDR1 is DFQATT and CDR2 is SNEGSKA in the germline V gene (reference sequence). Here the CDR3 DNA reads TGCAGTGCTAGAAATGGGGGACTAGCGGGGGATCCCTCGGAGCAGTACTTC. It codes for CSARNGGLAGDPSEQYF.

Ten or more counts support this clonotype. The V gene is TRBV9, the J gene TRBJ1-1; D call uncertain. Trimming pared 0 bases from V and 7 bases from J, leaving 7 bases between. CDR3 size: 12 residues. CDR1 and CDR2 from the germline V gene are SGDLS and YYNGEE. The CDR3 DNA reads as TGTGCCAGCAGCGTAGGGGCAGGTGAAGCTTTCTTT. Its translation is CASSVGAGEAFF.

This chain connects TRBV9 to TRBJ2-1, with 7 bases that match TRBD2. The V gene end was trimmed by 2 bases and the J gene end by 4 bases; junction bases not matched to a gene: 12. Per the germline V gene, CDR1 is SGDLS and CDR2 is YYNGEE. The CDR3 is made up of 17 amino acids. Here the CDR3 DNA reads TGTGCCAGCAGCGTCATTGGGAGTGGGGGACTATACAATGAGCAGTTCTTC. This sequence encodes CASSVIGSGGLYNEQFF.

The table lists this clonotype with many counts. The chain combines TRBV3-1 with TRBJ2-1; 10 bases are shared with TRBD2. Germline V gene sequence: CDR1 LGHDT, CDR2 YNNKEL (reference sequence). V lost 6 bases and J lost 8; bases outside the gene matches: 10. The CDR3 is 15 amino acids. The CDR3 nucleotides read TGTGCCAGCAGGCAAAGCGGGAGGGCCGGCGATGAGCAGTTCTTC. It is translated as CASRQSGRAGDEQFF.

This chain connects TRBV18 to TRBJ2-3; D might be TRBD2 (5 bases). V was cut by 1 base and J by 4 bases, with 18 bases left in between. The CDR3 has 17 residues. Germline V gene data show CDR1 as KGHSH and CDR2 as LQKENI. CDR3 nucleotide sequence: TGTGCCAGCTCACCACTTCCTGCAGGAGGCCCCCCAGATACGCAGTATTTT. Its protein is CASSPLPAGGPPDTQYF.

This clonotype was seen a few times. The rearrangement joins TRBV5-1 to TRBJ1-1; 7 positions match TRBD1. The CDR3 has 16 residues. Germline V gene lookup returns CDR1 SGHRS and CDR2 YFSETQ. V dropped 2 bases and J dropped 0; count of bases not matched to a gene: 7. CDR3 protein: CASSFFGTAMNTEAFF. The CDR3 region has the DNA TGCGCCAGCAGCTTTTTCGGGACAGCCATGAACACTGAAGCTTTCTTT.

The V call is TRBV7-9, the J call TRBJ2-3, with D tentatively TRBD1 or TRBD2 (5 bases each). From germline, CDR1 is SEHNR and CDR2 FQNEAQ (reference sequence). Trimming stripped 4 bases from V and 4 bases from J, with 15 bases between. The CDR3 length is 15 residues. The DNA for the CDR3 is TGTGCCAGCAGCTCCTTGGGGGAGAGGGCAGATACGCAGTATTTT. It encodes CASSSLGERADTQYF.

In this sample, this clonotype turned up many times. This rearrangement joins TRBV29-1 to TRBJ2-5; D possibly corresponds to TRBD2 (5 bases). In germline, CDR1 is SQVTM, CDR2 ANQGSEA. This CDR3 has 15 residues. V was clipped by 4 bases and J by 3 bases, with 18 bases between them. This chain's CDR3 is CSVAFSKERKETQYF. The CDR3 nucleotides read TGCAGCGTTGCTTTTTCGAAGGAGCGGAAAGAGACCCAGTACTTC.

The table lists this clonotype with many counts. The gene calls are TRBV5-1 and TRBJ2-1; perhaps TRBD2 as D (5 bases). Per the germline V gene, CDR1 is SGHRS and CDR2 is YFSETQ. The V and J ends lost 3 bases and 7 bases respectively, with 17 bases between them. This CDR3 comprises 15 residues. The DNA of the CDR3 is TGCGCCAGCAGCTCACCGGAGAGGGCGGTGAATGAGCAGTTCTTC. Protein: CASSSPERAVNEQFF.

The CDR3 DNA follows: TGCGCCAGCAGCCAGTTCGGGACAGGGTCCTCCTACGAGCAGTACTTC. It encodes CASSQFGTGSSYEQYF. The rearrangement uses TRBV4-3 and TRBJ2-7, with 9 bases fitting TRBD1. CDR1 and CDR2 from the germline V gene are LGHNA and YSLEER. V lost 3 bases to trimming and J lost 0 bases; unmatched junction nucleotides: 6. The CDR3 length is 16 residues.

This clonotype was found a few times. This chain connects TRBV4-1 to TRBJ2-5; 10 bases align to TRBD2. The length of the CDR3 is 17 residues. Looked up from germline, CDR1 is MGHRA and CDR2 is YSYEKL. Germline trimming cut 3 bases from V and 0 bases from J; bases unmatched to any gene: 7. The CDR3 coding sequence is TGCGCCAGCAGCCAGAGTAGCGGGAGGCGGTACCAAGAGACCCAGTACTTC. Translating it yields CASSQSSGRRYQETQYF.

This clonotype was observed at least ten times. V usage is TRBV12-3 or TRBV12-4 and J usage is TRBJ1-3; D remains unclear. The CDR3 extends over 11 amino acids. With 2 bases removed from V and 8 bases from J, the gap between germline ends came to 4 bases. The CDR3, as DNA: TGTGCCAGCAGTTTAACTGACACCATATATTTT. As protein: CASSLTDTIYF.

This clonotype was detected ten times or more. The chain combines TRBV18 with TRBJ2-2; TRBD1 aligns across 9 bases. V dropped 8 bases and J dropped 1; count of bases not matched to a gene: 8. CDR1 KGHSH and CDR2 LQKENI come from the germline V gene. This CDR3 comprises 16 residues. The CDR3 is CASSPPGQGNTGELFF. In DNA form, the CDR3 reads TGTGCCAGCAGTCCCCCGGGACAGGGGAACACCGGGGAGCTGTTTTTT.

This clonotype was seen at least ten times. The CDR3 sequence: CASSLARRSNQPQHF. CDR3 bases: TGTGCCAGCAGTTTAGCGCGCAGGAGCAATCAGCCCCAGCATTTT. The chain is built from TRBV12-3 or TRBV12-4 and TRBJ1-5; no reliable D call. Trimming shortened V by 0 bases and J by 1 base, and 7 bases separated the two germline ends. The CDR3 covers 15 residues.